This T cell receptor beta chain is from a study of neurological immune-mediated disorders (dated by TCRdb to about 2019). Regarding the complete study: Among the approximately 35 multiple sclerosis patients, relapsing-remitting MS accounted for some 30 and secondary progressive MS accounted for 3. The cohort included some 70 subjects: around 15 with HAM/TSP, approximately 34 with multiple sclerosis, and approximately 20 healthy controls. The roughly 100 TCR-beta libraries covered PBMC samples along with longitudinal samples, technical triplicates, and paired sorted CD4+ and CD8+ T-cell subsets. Using UMI-based sequencing, the study compared peripheral blood TCR-beta repertoires from patients with HTLV-I-associated myelopathy (HAM/TSP), patients with multiple sclerosis, and healthy controls.

This clonotype was seen repeatedly, ten times or more. Its antigen remains unidentified. Nothing much larger sits one base from this clone, and base qualities are not available. To synthesize cDNA, template-switch 5'RACE was performed with a primer carrying a 10-nucleotide random unique molecular identifier so that each TCR transcript was tagged. Every sequencing run yielded over 190 million TCR-beta sequences covering 15-18 subjects. The RNeasy kit was used to extract total RNA. The KAPA Real-time Library Amplification kit was used to amplify TCR-beta VDJ regions with primers for the TCR constant region and the 5'RACE anchor. A first PCR added sample indexes and Illumina adaptors, and a second PCR then raised library yield. The roughly 650 bp TCR product was size-selected on a 2% E-gel SizeSelection system after Ampure bead purification. Library quality was checked on a Bioanalyzer, concentration was measured with Qubit, and libraries were quantified with the Kapa Library Quantification kit before pooling. An Illumina HiSeq 2500 sequenced the libraries paired-end 2 x 150 bp. To increase sequence diversity, about 24-32% phiX was spiked into each library pool. The authors processed their data as follows. Quality-filtered reads were processed with the UMI-based MiGEC pipeline, which removed over 85% of raw TCR sequences during error correction. IMGT germline references were used for alignment of VDJ genes, and clonotypes were defined by a unique CDR3 amino acid sequence together with V-J genes. Clonal expansion, Shannon diversity, and CDR3 relatedness (CalcPairwiseDistances, ClusterSamples) were evaluated with VDJtools, and phylogenetic trees were built with CLCbio workbench. Clones with at least 8 unique UMIs were defined as expanded, with this threshold being based on coefficient-of-variation modelling across technical triplicates. Using fastp trimming at Q25 and MiXCR clonotype assembly, TCRdb reanalyzed the public sequencing data and kept in-frame beta chains. Under each unique CDR3 protein, matching rows form one entry showing the most common genes and DNA. The V and J calls and clone size are TCRdb's, not the authors'. This sample gives roughly 120,000 distinct CDR3 sequences in total; more than 2.5% of them show up just once. Clones ranked in the top ten supply around 1.4% of the sample.

Unsorted PBMC libraries were generated from 2 million PBMCs stored in RNAlater at -80 °C until RNA extraction. Multiple sclerosis patients were enrolled in a US clinical protocol evaluating disease progression by magnetic resonance imaging. Peripheral blood was subjected to Ficoll-Hypaque density gradient centrifugation to isolate PBMCs, which were then cryopreserved in liquid nitrogen. Overall study outcomes, separate from this receptor: No clinical or MRI features were associated with the MS cluster, and the authors said that larger cohorts are needed. TCR clonal expansion was greatest in HAM/TSP patients and smallest in MS patients, who ranked below even healthy controls. No identical CDR3 amino acid sequences were shared among expanded clones across subjects, suggesting private TCR-beta repertoires in all groups. In phylogenetic analysis, the repertoires of 18 of 34 MS patients grouped into a cluster of related CDR3 sequences, which suggests a possible signature at the repertoire level.

The clonotype comes from a woman between 25 and 40 years old with multiple sclerosis. Sequenced material: PBMCs.

The DNA reads TGTGCCACCAGCTGGCAGGTCCACACCGGGGAGCTGTTTTTT. Translated, it gives CATSWQVHTGELFF. The chain is made from TRBV19 and TRBJ2-2; the D gene cannot be named for sure. The germline V gene (reference sequence) sets CDR1 to LNHDA and CDR2 to SQIVND. The trim is 10 bases for V and 3 bases for J, with a gap of 15 bases between the germline ends. The cysteine opens and the phenylalanine closes a CDR3 of 14 amino acids. Only CDR3 DNA remains: 42 bases, in frame from the first base.